The 10 T cell receptor beta chains presented below share a single source sample, sequenced in a study of blood T cell repertoires in COVID-19. Generated by immunoSEQ multiplex PCR, the TCRdb table keeps only in-frame clones and is missing some. The data hold about 250,000 clones, with less than 90% observed a single time. Specimen: PBMCs or T cells enriched from blood (not recorded which). All receptors come from a woman aged 50 to 65 who had recovered from COVID-19.

V is TRBV6-5 and J is TRBJ2-5; D not resolved. CDR3 length: 13 residues. Germline CDR1 MNHEY, CDR2 SVGAGI. V shed 5 bases and J shed 2 bases, with 9 bases lying between them. CDR3 residues: CASSKLRQETQYF. CDR3 DNA sequence: TGTGCCAGCAGTAAACTAAGACAAGAGACCCAGTACTTC.

The gene calls are TRBV9 and TRBJ2-3; no definite D call. The CDR3 extends over 16 amino acids. From germline, CDR1 is SGDLS and CDR2 YYNGEE. The V end lost 3 bases, the J end lost 5 bases, and 19 bases lay between the germline ends. The CDR3 is CASSAGGLLRGDTQYF. In nucleotides, the CDR3 is TGTGCCAGCAGCGCGGGTGGCCTCCTGCGTGGAGATACGCAGTATTTT.

This chain connects TRBV27 to TRBJ2-5; tentative D call: TRBD1 (5 bases). This CDR3 spans 12 amino acids. Germline lookup yields CDR1 MNHEY and CDR2 SMNVEV (reference sequence). Deletions cut 6 bases from V and 5 bases from J, with 10 bases between. The CDR3 region has the DNA TGTGCCAGCAGGGCAGGGTGGGAGACCCAGTACTTC. It codes for CASRAGWETQYF.

This chain joins TRBV28 and TRBJ2-1; TRBD2 aligns across 13 bases. The junction had 6 bases not matched to a gene; V was cut back by 6 bases and J by 10 bases. The CDR3 is 14 amino acids. CDR1 and CDR2 from the germline V gene are MDHEN and SYDVKM. CDR3: CASRPLLAGGEQFF. CDR3 nucleotide sequence: TGTGCCAGCAGACCCCTACTAGCGGGAGGGGAGCAGTTCTTC.

V and J are TRBV19 and TRBJ1-1; 9 nucleotides agree with TRBD1. The junction had 3 bases not matched to a gene; V was cut back by 4 bases and J by 3 bases. The CDR3 sequence is 14 residues long. The germline CDR1 and CDR2 sequences are LNHDA and SQIVND (reference sequence). DNA of the CDR3: TGTGCCAGTAGTACGACAGGGGGTGACACTGAAGCTTTCTTT. Its translation: CASSTTGGDTEAFF.

V gene TRBV15 combines with J gene TRBJ2-1; 11 positions match TRBD2. The germline V gene has CDR1 LNHNV and CDR2 YYDKDF (reference sequence). The CDR3 loop spans 16 amino acids. The junction had 10 bases not matched to a gene; V was cut back by 8 bases and J by 4 bases. As DNA, the CDR3 is TGTGCCACCGAACTAGCGGGAGACCGTGGATACAATGAGCAGTTCTTC. This gives the protein CATELAGDRGYNEQFF.

This clone occurred a few times. This chain joins TRBV4-2 and TRBJ2-3; tentative D call: TRBD1 (6 bases). This CDR3 region has 14 residues. Trimming cost V 6 bases and J 7 bases, with 17 bases left between them. Germline V lookup: CDR1 LGHNA, CDR2 YNFKEQ. The CDR3 is CASRGDTTQNTQYF. CDR3 nucleotides: TGTGCCAGCAGAGGGGACACAACCCAAAATACGCAGTATTTT.

The genes are TRBV3-1 (or the pseudogene TRBV3-2) and TRBJ2-1; D might be TRBD2 (6 bases). The CDR3 is 12 residues long. V was trimmed by 3 bases and J by 15 bases, leaving 15 bases between them. From germline, CDR1 is LGHDT and CDR2 YNNKEL (reference sequence). As DNA, the CDR3 is TGTGCCAGCAGCCACCCCGGGACTCCGGGGTTCTTC. Amino acid sequence: CASSHPGTPGFF.

The V gene is TRBV28, the J gene TRBJ1-6; TRBD1 is a possible D gene (6 bases). This CDR3 region has 15 residues. CDR1 and CDR2 from the germline V gene are MDHEN and SYDVKM. Trimming took off 6 bases at V and 8 bases at J, with 17 bases between the two ends. CDR3 nucleotide sequence: TGTGCCAGCAGCACTTGGCCGGACAGCGATTCACCCCTCCACTTT. Residues: CASSTWPDSDSPLHF.

The V gene is TRBV24-1, the J gene TRBJ2-1; 11 bases are shared with TRBD1. Trimming took 5 bases from V and 7 from J; bases not matched to a gene: 9. The germline V gene encodes CDR1 KGHDR and CDR2 SFDVKD. The CDR3 sequence is 16 residues long. Here the CDR3 DNA reads TGTGCCACCAGTGGGGACGGACAGGGGGCGGGAAATGAGCAGTTCTTC. Amino acid sequence: CATSGDGQGAGNEQFF.